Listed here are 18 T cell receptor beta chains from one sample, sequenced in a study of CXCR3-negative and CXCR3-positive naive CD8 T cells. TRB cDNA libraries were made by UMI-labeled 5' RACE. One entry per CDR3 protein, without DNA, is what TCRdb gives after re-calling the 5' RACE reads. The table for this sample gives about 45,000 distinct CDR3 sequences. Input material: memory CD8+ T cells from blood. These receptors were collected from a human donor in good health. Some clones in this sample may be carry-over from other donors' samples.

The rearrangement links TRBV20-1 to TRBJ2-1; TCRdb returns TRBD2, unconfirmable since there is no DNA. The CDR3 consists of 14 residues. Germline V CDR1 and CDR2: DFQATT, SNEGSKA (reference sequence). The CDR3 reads CSASAGGAYNEQFF.

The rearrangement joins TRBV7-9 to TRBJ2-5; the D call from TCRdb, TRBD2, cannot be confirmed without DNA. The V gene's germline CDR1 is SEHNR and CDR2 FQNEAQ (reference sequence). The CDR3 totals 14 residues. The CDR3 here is CASSLLRGQETQYF.

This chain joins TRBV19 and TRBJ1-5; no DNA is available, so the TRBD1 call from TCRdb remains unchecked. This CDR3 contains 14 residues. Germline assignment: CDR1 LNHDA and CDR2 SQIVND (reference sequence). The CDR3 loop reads CASSTGTGGQPQHF.

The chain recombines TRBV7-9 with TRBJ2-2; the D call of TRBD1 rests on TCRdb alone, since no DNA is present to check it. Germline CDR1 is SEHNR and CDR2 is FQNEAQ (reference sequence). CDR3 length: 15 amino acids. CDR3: CASSFLPVVWGELFF.

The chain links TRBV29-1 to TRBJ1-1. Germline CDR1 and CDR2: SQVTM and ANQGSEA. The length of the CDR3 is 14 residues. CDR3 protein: CSIRRPRVNTEAFF.

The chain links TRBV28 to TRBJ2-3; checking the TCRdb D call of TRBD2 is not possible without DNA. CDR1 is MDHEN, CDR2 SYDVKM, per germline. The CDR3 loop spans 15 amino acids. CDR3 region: CASRSGPYLGDTQYF.

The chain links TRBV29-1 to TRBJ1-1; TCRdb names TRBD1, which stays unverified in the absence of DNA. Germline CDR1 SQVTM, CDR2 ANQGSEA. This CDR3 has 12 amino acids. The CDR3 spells CSVVPGNTEAFF.

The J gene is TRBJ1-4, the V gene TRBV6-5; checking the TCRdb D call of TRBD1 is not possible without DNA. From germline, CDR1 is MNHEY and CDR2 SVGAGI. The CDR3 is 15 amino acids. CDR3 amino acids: CASSSQGTGSEKLFF.

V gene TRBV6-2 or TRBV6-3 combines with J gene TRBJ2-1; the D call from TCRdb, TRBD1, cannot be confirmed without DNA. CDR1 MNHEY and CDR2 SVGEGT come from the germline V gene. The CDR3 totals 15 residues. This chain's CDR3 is CACSLTGGSYNEQFF.

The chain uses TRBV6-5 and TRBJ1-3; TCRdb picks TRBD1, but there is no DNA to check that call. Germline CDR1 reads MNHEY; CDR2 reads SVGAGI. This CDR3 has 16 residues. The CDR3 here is CASSTRQAPSGNTIYF.

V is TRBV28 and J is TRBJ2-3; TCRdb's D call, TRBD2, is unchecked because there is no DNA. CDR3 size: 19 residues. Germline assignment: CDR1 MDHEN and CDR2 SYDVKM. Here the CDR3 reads CASSPIPHSSREYTDTQYF.

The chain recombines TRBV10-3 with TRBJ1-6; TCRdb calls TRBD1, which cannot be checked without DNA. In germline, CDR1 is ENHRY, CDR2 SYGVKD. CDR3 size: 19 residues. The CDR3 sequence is CAISEPLTRRGPYNSPLHF.

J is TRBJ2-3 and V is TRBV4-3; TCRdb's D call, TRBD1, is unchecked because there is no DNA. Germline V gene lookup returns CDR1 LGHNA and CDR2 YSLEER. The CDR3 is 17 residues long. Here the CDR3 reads CASSQDPGTGDTDTQYF.

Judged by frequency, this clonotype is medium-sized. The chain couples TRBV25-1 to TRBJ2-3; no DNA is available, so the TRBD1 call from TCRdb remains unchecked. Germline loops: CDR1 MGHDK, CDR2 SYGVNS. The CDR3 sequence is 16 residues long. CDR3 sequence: CASSEGTGAYTDTQYF.

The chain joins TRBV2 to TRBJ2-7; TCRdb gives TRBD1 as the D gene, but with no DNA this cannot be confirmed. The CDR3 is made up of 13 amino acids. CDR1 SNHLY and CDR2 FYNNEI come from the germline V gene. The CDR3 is CASSTGTGYEQYF.

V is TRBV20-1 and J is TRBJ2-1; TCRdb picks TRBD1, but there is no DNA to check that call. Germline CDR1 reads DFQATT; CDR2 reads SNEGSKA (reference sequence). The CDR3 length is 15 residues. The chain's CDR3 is CSARDPGTAYNEQFF.

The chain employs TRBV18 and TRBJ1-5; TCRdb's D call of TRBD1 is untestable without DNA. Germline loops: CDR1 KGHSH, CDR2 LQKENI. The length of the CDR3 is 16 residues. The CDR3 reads CASSPSGQYSNQPQHF.

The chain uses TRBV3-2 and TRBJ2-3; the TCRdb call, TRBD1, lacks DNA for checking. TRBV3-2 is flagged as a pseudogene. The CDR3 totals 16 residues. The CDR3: CASSQETGGLTDTQYF.